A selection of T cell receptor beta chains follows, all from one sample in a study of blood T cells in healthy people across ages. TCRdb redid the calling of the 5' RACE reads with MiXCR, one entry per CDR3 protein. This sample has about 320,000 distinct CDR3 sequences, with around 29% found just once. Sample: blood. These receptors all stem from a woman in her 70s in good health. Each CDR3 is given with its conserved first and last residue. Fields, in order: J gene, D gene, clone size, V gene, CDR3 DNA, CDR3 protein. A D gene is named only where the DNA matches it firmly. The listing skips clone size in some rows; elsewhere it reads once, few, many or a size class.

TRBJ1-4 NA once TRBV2 TGTGCCAGCACCCAACTGGATGAAAAACTGTTTTTT CASTQLDEKLFF
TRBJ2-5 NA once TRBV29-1 TGCAGCACCACCGGGACCGCCTTTCAAGAGACCCAGTACTTC CSTTGTAFQETQYF
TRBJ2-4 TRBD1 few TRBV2 TGTGCCAGCAGCGCCCAGGGGGCCCTGGCCAAAAACATTCAGTACTTC CASSAQGALAKNIQYF
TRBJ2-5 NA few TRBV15 TGTGCCACCAGCAGTGGGGGATACCAAGAGACCCAGTACTTC CATSSGGYQETQYF
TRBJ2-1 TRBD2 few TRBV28 TGTGCCAGCGGCACTAGCGGGAGAGATGAGCAGTTCTTC CASGTSGRDEQFF
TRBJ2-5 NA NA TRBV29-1 TGCAGCGTTGTCCCTTTGGAGTACCAAGAGACCCAGTACTTC CSVVPLEYQETQYF
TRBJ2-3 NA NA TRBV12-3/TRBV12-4 TGTGCCAGCAGTTTACGGGCCCCGGGGACAGATACGCAGTATTTT CASSLRAPGTDTQYF
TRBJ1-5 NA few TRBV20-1 TGCAGTGCTAGAGAGGGTTGGGGTGTTCAGCCCCAGCATTTT CSAREGWGVQPQHF
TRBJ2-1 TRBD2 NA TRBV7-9 TGTGCCAGCAGCTCAGCGGGAGGGTCTATCTTTTTGTTCTTC CASSSAGGSIFLFF
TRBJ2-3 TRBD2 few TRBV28 TGTGCCAGCAGTTCCCCGGGACTAGCGGGGCCCCATGCGCAGTATTTT CASSSPGLAGPHAQYF
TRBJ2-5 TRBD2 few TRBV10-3 TGTGCCATCAGTCCTAGCGGGAGAAGAGAGACCCAGTACTTC CAISPSGRRETQYF
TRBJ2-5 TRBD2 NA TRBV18 TGTGCCAGCTCACCGCGAGGGACTAGCGGCAAGTACCAAGAGACCCAGTACTTC CASSPRGTSGKYQETQYF
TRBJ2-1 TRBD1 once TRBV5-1 TGCGCCAGCAGCCCCTTGGGGGACAGGGCCCACAGTGAGCAGTTCTTC CASSPLGDRAHSEQFF
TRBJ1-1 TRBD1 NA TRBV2 TGTGCCAGCAGTAAACAGGGGGCTGGCACTGAAGCTTTCTTT CASSKQGAGTEAFF
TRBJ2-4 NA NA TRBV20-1 TGCAGTGCGCTCGACAGGGACGGGGGCAAAAACATTCAGTACTTC CSALDRDGGKNIQYF
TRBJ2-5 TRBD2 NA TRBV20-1 TGCAGTGCACCCATAGCGGGAGTGGTTGAGACCCAGTACTTC CSAPIAGVVETQYF
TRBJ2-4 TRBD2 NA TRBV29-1 TGCAGCGTTGAAATCTCTAGGGCTAGCGGGAGATTAGCCAAAAACATTCAGTACTTC CSVEISRASGRLAKNIQYF
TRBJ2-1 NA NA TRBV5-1 TGCGTCAGCAGCTCCTCTTTGGGGGTAGGAGGTTGGAATGGGCAGTTCTTC CVSSSSLGVGGWNGQFF
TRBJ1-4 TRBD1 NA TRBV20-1 TGCAGTGCTAGGACAGGGGGCGCCCGGGAAAAACTGTTTTTT CSARTGGAREKLFF
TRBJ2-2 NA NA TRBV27 TGTGCCAGCAGTCCCGGCGACAGGTTCACCGGGGAGCTGTTTTTT CASSPGDRFTGELFF
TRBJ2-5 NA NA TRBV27 TGTGCCAGCAGTTCCCTAGCCCAAGAGACCCAGTACTTC CASSSLAQETQYF